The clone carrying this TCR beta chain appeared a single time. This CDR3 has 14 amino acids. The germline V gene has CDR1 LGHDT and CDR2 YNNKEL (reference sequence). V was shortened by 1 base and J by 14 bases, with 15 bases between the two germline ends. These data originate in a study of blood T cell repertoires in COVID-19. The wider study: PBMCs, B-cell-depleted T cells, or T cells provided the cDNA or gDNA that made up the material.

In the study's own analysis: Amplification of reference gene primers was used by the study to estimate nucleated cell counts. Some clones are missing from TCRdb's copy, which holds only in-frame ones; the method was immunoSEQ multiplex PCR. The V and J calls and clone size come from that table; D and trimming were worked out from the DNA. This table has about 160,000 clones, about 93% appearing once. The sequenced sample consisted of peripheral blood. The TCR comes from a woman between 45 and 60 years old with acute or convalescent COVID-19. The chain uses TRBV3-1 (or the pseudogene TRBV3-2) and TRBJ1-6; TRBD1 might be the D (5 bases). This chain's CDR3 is CASSQGPDSISLHF. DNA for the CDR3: TGTGCCAGCAGCCAAGGACCCGACAGCATCTCCCTCCACTTT.